This T cell receptor beta chain was retrieved from a study of cytomegalovirus exposure and HLA in healthy donors. Study overall: In a previous analysis, 100 million to 140 million unique TCR beta sequences were found from 150 million to 200 million T cells.

V was shortened by 5 bases and J by 5 bases, with 12 bases between the two germline ends. Germline lookup yields CDR1 PRHDT and CDR2 FYEKMQ (reference sequence). This CDR3 spans 14 amino acids. Notes on the study in general: More clonal expansion characterized HLA-associated TCR beta chains than equally common others in a later analysis.

Primers for the PCR totalled 60 Vbeta and 13 Jbeta. TCRdb keeps only in-frame clones here, not all; method: immunoSEQ multiplex PCR. The data show more than 150,000 clones, about 80% seen once. On this clone itself: Its target is not known.

The TCR originated in a woman aged 18 to 35 in good health and CMV-seropositive. This chain connects TRBV13 to TRBJ1-4; tentatively, D is TRBD1 (5 bases). The sequenced material came from PBMCs. Here the CDR3 reads CASSADRDNEKLFF. The DNA for the CDR3 is TGTGCCAGCAGCGCCGACAGAGACAATGAAAAACTGTTTTTT.